Listed below are T cell receptor beta chains from one sample, sequenced in a study of T cells in Graves' hyperthyroidism and ophthalmopathy. Each CDR3 protein is one row after TCRdb ran MiXCR on the multiplex PCR reads. The table includes fewer than 200,000 distinct CDR3 sequences, over 8% detected once. The sequenced sample was blood. The receptor set was obtained from a woman in her late teens or twenties with Graves' hyperthyroidism that later progressed to Graves' ophthalmopathy. Each CDR3 is given with its conserved first and last residue. The D gene is left open where the match is weak. Rows give clone size only sometimes, using once, few, many, or a class for an expanded clone.

many,.,TRBV14,TRBJ1-1,TGTGCCAGCCGGGGTTACACTGAAGCTTTCTTT,CASRGYTEAFF
many,.,TRBV20-1,TRBJ1-1,TGCAGTGCTAGGCGAGGCCACACTGAAGCTTTCTTT,CSARRGHTEAFF
few,.,TRBV30,TRBJ2-7,TGTGCCTGGAGTTCGGGCTGGGACAACTCCTACGAGCAGTACTTC,CAWSSGWDNSYEQYF
many,.,TRBV5-1,TRBJ1-2,TGCGCCAGCAGCTTGGAGACACCCCGGACCTATGGCTACACCTTC,CASSLETPRTYGYTF
.,.,TRBV5-1,TRBJ2-6,TGCGCCAGCAGCTCTTTAAAGAGCTCTGGGGCCAACGTCCTGACTTTC,CASSSLKSSGANVLTF
many,TRBD1,TRBV6-1,TRBJ1-1,TGTGCCAGCACTCCGACAGGGCGGGACACTGAAGCTTTCTTT,CASTPTGRDTEAFF
few,.,TRBV5-4,TRBJ1-3,TGTGCCAGCAGCTTAGAACGAGGTGGAAACACCATATATTTT,CASSLERGGNTIYF
many,.,TRBV5-1,TRBJ1-1,TGCGCCAGCAGCTTGATCGACACTGAAGCTTTCTTT,CASSLIDTEAFF
many,.,TRBV6-1,TRBJ1-1,TGTGCCAGCAGTGAAAGGATTCGAAGTGACGCTGAAGCTTTCTTT,CASSERIRSDAEAFF
.,.,TRBV5-1,TRBJ2-7,TGCGCCAGCAGCTTTCAGGCAGCTGCCTACGAGCAGTACTTC,CASSFQAAAYEQYF
many,.,TRBV6-5,TRBJ1-5,TGTGCCAGCAGTTACGCCGTTGCCAGGGCCAATCAGCCCCAGCATTTT,CASSYAVARANQPQHF
many,.,TRBV12-3/TRBV12-4,TRBJ2-1,TGTGCCAGCACGGAGTTAAGCGGAGCTTACAATGAGCAGTTCTTC,CASTELSGAYNEQFF
many,TRBD1,TRBV3-1,TRBJ1-1,TGTGCCAGCAGGGGCCCGGGACAGGGTTCCACTGAAGCTTTCTTT,CASRGPGQGSTEAFF
.,.,TRBV27,TRBJ1-6,TGTGCCAGCTTGGCTGCGGGCTCCTATAATTCACCCCTCCACTTT,CASLAAGSYNSPLHF
many,TRBD2,TRBV7-8,TRBJ2-7,TGTGCCAGCAGGGCTAGCGGGAGATCATGGTACGAGCAGTACTTC,CASRASGRSWYEQYF
many,TRBD2,TRBV6-1,TRBJ2-1,TGTGCCAGCAGTGACCCCGGGGGGGGTTACAATGAGCAGTTCTTC,CASSDPGGGYNEQFF
many,.,TRBV19,TRBJ1-1,TGTGCCAGTAGTATAGACCAGAACACTGAAGCTTTCTTT,CASSIDQNTEAFF
many,TRBD2,TRBV20-1,TRBJ2-7,TGCAGTGCTAGAGATGGAGCTAGCGGGGGATACGAGCAGTACTTC,CSARDGASGGYEQYF
many,TRBD2,TRBV7-2,TRBJ2-3,TGTGCCAGCAGCCCGACGGGGCTAGCGGATTTCACAGATACGCAGTATTTT,CASSPTGLADFTDTQYF
.,TRBD1,TRBV27,TRBJ1-2,TGTGCCAGCAGTTTATCCTGGGACAGGTTCCTTTATCATGGCTACACCTTC,CASSLSWDRFLYHGYTF
many,.,TRBV11-2,TRBJ2-2,TGTGCCAGCAGCTACAGGGAGCCCACCGGGGAGCTGTTTTTT,CASSYREPTGELFF
many,TRBD2,TRBV20-1,TRBJ2-7,TGCAGTGCTTGTAGCGGGGAAAACTTCTACGAGCAGTACTTC,CSACSGENFYEQYF
.,.,TRBV7-9,TRBJ2-7,TGTGCCAGCAGCTTAGCGGGACCAGTCAAGCAGTACTTC,CASSLAGPVKQYF
.,TRBD1,TRBV27,TRBJ1-4,TGTGCCAGCACCCACAGGGGGGGGAGTGAAAAACTGTTTTTT,CASTHRGGSEKLFF
many,.,TRBV3-1,TRBJ2-4,TGTGCCAGCAGCCAAGATCATCTAGCCAAAAACATTCAGTACTTC,CASSQDHLAKNIQYF
many,.,TRBV27,TRBJ1-5,TGTGCCAGCAGTCTCACGTCAGGGGTTGAGCCCCAGCATTTT,CASSLTSGVEPQHF
many,.,TRBV11-2,TRBJ1-2,TGTGCCAGCAGCTTAGATCCCGGATCACTCTATGGCTACACCTTC,CASSLDPGSLYGYTF